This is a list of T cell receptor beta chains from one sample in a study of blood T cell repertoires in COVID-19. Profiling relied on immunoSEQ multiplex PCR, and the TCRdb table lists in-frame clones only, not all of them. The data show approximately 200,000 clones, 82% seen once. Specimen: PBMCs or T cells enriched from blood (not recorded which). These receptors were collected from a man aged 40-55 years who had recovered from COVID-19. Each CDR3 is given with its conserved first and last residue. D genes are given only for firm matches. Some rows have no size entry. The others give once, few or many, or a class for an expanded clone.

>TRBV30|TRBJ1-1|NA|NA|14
CAWSATALNTEAFF
TGTGCCTGGAGTGCCACAGCCCTTAACACTGAAGCTTTCTTT
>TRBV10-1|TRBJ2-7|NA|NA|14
CASSEGGTILEQYF
TGCGCCAGCAGTGAGGGCGGGACCATCCTCGAGCAGTACTTC
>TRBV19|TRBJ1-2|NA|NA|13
CASSGFPNYGYTF
TGTGCCAGTAGTGGCTTCCCTAACTATGGCTACACCTTC
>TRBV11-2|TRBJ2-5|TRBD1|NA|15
CASSLQGGQGETQYF
TGTGCCAGCAGCCTCCAGGGGGGACAGGGGGAGACCCAGTACTTC
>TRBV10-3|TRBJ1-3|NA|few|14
CAISEGTPGNTIYF
TGTGCCATCAGTGAGGGGACACCCGGAAACACCATATATTTT
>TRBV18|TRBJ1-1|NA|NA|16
CASSPRSQGRNTEAFF
TGTGCCAGCTCACCCAGAAGCCAGGGGAGGAACACTGAAGCTTTCTTT
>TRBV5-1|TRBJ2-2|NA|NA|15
CASSFLAVKSGELFF
TGCGCCAGCAGCTTCTTAGCGGTAAAATCCGGGGAGCTGTTTTTT
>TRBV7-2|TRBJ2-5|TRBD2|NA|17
CASSPGLAGGSQETQYF
TGTGCCAGCAGCCCGGGACTAGCGGGAGGGTCCCAAGAGACCCAGTACTTC
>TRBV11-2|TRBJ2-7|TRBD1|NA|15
CASSLSAGGPYEQYF
TGTGCCAGCAGCTTAAGTGCAGGGGGTCCCTACGAGCAGTACTTC
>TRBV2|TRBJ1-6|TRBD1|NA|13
CASRRDRFSPLHF
TGTGCCAGCAGGCGGGACAGATTCTCACCCCTCCACTTT
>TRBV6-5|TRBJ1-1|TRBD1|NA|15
CASKTGQGMNTEAFF
TGTGCCAGCAAGACAGGACAGGGTATGAACACTGAAGCTTTCTTT
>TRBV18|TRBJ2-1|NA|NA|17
CASSPRSGTKDNNEQFF
TGTGCCAGCTCACCTCGGTCCGGGACAAAGGATAACAATGAGCAGTTCTTC
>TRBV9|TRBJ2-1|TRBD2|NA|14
CASSNAGGSNEQFF
TGTGCCAGCAGTAACGCGGGAGGCAGCAATGAGCAGTTCTTC
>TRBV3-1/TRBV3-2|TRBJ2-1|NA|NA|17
CASSQAGLATSYNEQFF
TGTGCCAGCAGCCAAGCAGGACTTGCGACGTCCTACAATGAGCAGTTCTTC
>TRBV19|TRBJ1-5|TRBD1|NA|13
CASSQGSNQPQHF
TGTGCCAGCTCACAGGGGAGCAATCAGCCCCAGCATTTT
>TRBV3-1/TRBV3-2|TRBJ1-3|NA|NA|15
CASSPRGRSGNTIYF
TGTGCCAGCAGCCCCAGAGGCAGATCTGGAAACACCATATATTTT
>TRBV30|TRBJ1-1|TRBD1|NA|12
CAGDRVNTEAFF
TGTGCCGGGGACAGGGTGAACACTGAAGCTTTCTTT
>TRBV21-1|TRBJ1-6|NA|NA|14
CASTQRGAQSPLHF
TGTGCCAGCACCCAACGGGGGGCTCAGTCACCCCTCCACTTT
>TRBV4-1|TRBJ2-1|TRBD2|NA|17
CASSQGGSGGSVHEQFF
TGCGCCAGCAGCCAAGGAGGGTCGGGAGGATCCGTGCATGAGCAGTTCTTC
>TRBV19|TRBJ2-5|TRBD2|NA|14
CASSTGEGVETQYF
TGTGCCAGTAGTACCGGGGAGGGAGTGGAGACCCAGTACTTC
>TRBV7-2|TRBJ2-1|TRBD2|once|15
CASSPTSGRASEQFF
TGTGCCAGCAGCCCGACTAGCGGGAGGGCCTCTGAGCAGTTCTTC
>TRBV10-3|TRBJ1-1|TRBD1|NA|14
CAIRRGQGNSEAFF
TGTGCCATCAGGAGGGGACAGGGTAACAGTGAAGCTTTCTTT
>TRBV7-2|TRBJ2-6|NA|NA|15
CASSLGGAGANVLTF
TGTGCCAGCAGCTTAGGCGGGGCTGGGGCCAACGTCCTGACTTTC
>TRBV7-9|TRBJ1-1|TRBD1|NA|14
CASSSGTGGTEAFF
TGTGCCAGCAGCTCCGGGACAGGAGGCACTGAAGCTTTCTTT
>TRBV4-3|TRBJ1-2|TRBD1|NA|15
CASSQGQGANYGYTF
TGCGCCAGCAGCCAAGGGCAGGGGGCTAACTATGGCTACACCTTC
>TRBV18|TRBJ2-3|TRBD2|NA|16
CASSPPGLATPDTQYF
TGTGCCAGCTCACCCCCGGGACTAGCGACTCCAGATACGCAGTATTTT
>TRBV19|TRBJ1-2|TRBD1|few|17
CASSIESTPTGGDGYTF
TGTGCCAGTAGTATAGAATCAACCCCGACAGGGGGCGATGGCTACACCTTC
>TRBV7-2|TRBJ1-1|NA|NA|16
CASSSPAEQAKGEAFF
TGTGCCAGCAGCTCTCCCGCGGAACAGGCCAAAGGTGAAGCTTTCTTT
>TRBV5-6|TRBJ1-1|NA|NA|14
CASSLVGVNFEAFF
TGTGCCAGCAGCTTGGTCGGGGTTAACTTTGAAGCTTTCTTT
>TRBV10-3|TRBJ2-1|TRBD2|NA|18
CAISEPAGRREGYNEQFF
TGTGCCATCAGTGAGCCGGCCGGGAGGCGGGAGGGATACAATGAGCAGTTCTTC
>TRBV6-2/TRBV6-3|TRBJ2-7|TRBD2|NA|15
CASSYILAGAGEQYF
TGTGCCAGCAGTTACATACTAGCGGGAGCTGGCGAGCAGTACTTC
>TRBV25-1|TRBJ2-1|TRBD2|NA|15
CASSDPRRLANEQFF
TGTGCCAGCAGTGACCCGCGGCGACTAGCCAATGAGCAGTTCTTC
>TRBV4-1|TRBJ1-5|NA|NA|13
CASARTVNQPQHF
TGCGCCAGCGCCCGGACAGTTAATCAGCCCCAGCATTTT
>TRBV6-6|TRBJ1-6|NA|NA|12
CASSYSPGHLHF
TGTGCCAGCAGTTACTCGCCGGGACATCTCCACTTT
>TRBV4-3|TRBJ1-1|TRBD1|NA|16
CASSQDRTGVNTEAFF
TGCGCCAGCAGCCAAGATCGGACAGGGGTGAACACTGAAGCTTTCTTT
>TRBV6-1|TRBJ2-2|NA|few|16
CASSEPPRGLDGELFF
TGTGCCAGCAGTGAACCGCCACGTGGGCTGGACGGGGAGCTGTTTTTT
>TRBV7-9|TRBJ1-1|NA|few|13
CASSLDVTVEAFF
TGTGCCAGCAGCTTAGACGTGACAGTTGAAGCTTTCTTT
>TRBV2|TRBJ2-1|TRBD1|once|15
CAIQGQRAMRNEQFF
TGTGCCATACAGGGGCAGAGGGCCATGAGGAATGAGCAGTTCTTC
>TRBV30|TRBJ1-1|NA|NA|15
CAWTLLQGGSTEAFF
TGTGCCTGGACCTTACTACAGGGAGGGAGCACTGAAGCTTTCTTT
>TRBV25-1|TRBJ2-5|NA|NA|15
CASSVGARGGETQYF
TGTGCCAGCAGTGTAGGAGCGCGGGGTGGAGAGACCCAGTACTTC
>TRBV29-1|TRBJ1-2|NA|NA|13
CSVDGTTVRGYTF
TGCAGCGTTGACGGGACAACCGTTAGGGGCTACACCTTC
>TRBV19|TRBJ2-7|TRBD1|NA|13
CATLGQGSYEQYF
TGTGCCACCCTTGGACAGGGCTCCTACGAGCAGTACTTC
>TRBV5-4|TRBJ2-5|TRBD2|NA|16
CASSTGHAGGQETQYF
TGTGCCAGCAGTACCGGTCATGCGGGGGGCCAAGAGACCCAGTACTTC
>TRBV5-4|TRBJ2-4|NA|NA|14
CASSLTETVNIQYF
TGTGCCAGCAGCTTGACCGAGACTGTGAACATTCAGTACTTC
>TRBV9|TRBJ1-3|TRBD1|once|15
CASSGGQANGNTIYF
TGTGCCAGCAGTGGAGGACAGGCGAATGGAAACACCATATATTTT
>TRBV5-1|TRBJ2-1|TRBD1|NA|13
CASSGQGYNEQFF
TGCGCCAGTTCAGGACAGGGGTACAATGAGCAGTTCTTC